The sample holds one count of the clone carrying this T cell receptor beta chain. What it recognizes is unknown. Primers for the PCR totalled 60 Vbeta and 13 Jbeta. The repertoire was sequenced with immunoSEQ multiplex PCR; TCRdb's copy has only in-frame clones and lacks some. The sample holds some 130,000 clones, 75% to 85% seen once. CDR3 size: 12 residues. V was clipped by 8 bases and J by 0 bases, with 7 bases between them. The V gene's germline CDR1 is SNHLY and CDR2 FYNNEI. The data were taken from a study of cytomegalovirus exposure and HLA in healthy donors. Overall study findings and caveats: TCR beta sequences reportedly predicted the HLA-A and HLA-B alleles of most subjects accurately. Reported results showed that the classifier diagnosed cytomegalovirus status with high specificity and sensitivity.

What was sequenced was PBMCs. This clonotype was sampled from a man aged 40-50 years in good health and CMV-seronegative. V usage is TRBV2 and J usage is TRBJ1-1; D not resolved. The CDR3 reads CASLQVNTEAFF. As DNA, the CDR3 is TGTGCCAGCTTGCAGGTGAACACTGAAGCTTTCTTT.